The 20 T cell receptor beta chains in this list originate from one sample, sequenced in a study of type 1 and type 2 diabetes patients. Genomic DNA was the PCR template. The TCR beta CDR3 region was amplified using 30 forward and 13 reverse primers. Using its own MiXCR run on the multiplex PCR reads, TCRdb lists one record per CDR3 protein. Among a few hundred thousand distinct CDR3 sequences listed, roughly 50% were seen once. The material sequenced was peripheral blood mononuclear cells (PBMCs). Receptor source: a young man with type 2 diabetes.

The rearrangement joins TRBV30 to TRBJ2-3, with D hard to call. V was trimmed by 1 base and J by 7 bases, leaving 9 bases between them. The CDR3 sequence is 12 residues long. Looked up from germline, CDR1 is GTSNPN and CDR2 is SVGIG (reference sequence). CDR3 loop: CAWSATENTQYF. CDR3 nucleotide sequence: TGTGCCTGGAGTGCGACTGAAAATACGCAGTATTTT.

Ten or more counts support this clonotype. V and J are TRBV2 and TRBJ1-6; 7 positions agree with TRBD1. V shed 6 bases and J 1 base; nucleotides not matched to a gene: 9. CDR1 and CDR2 (germline): SNHLY, FYNNEI. The CDR3 has 17 residues. The CDR3, as DNA: TGTGCCAGCAGCCAAGGACAGGCTTTATCCTATAATTCACCCCTCCACTTT. Translated, it gives CASSQGQALSYNSPLHF.

The rearrangement joins TRBV7-2 to TRBJ1-6; TRBD1 matches at 8 bases. With V trimmed by 5 bases and J by 10 bases, 10 bases remained unmatched. Germline-derived CDR1 and CDR2 are SGHTA and FQGNSA. The CDR3 extends over 15 amino acids. The CDR3 region is CASSTAGQAGSPLHF. The CDR3 nucleotides are TGTGCCAGCAGCACCGCGGGACAGGCGGGATCACCCCTCCACTTT.

The chain couples TRBV2 to TRBJ2-7; possible D gene TRBD2, 5 bases. This CDR3 has 15 amino acids. The V gene lost 4 bases and the J gene lost 2 bases, with 15 bases spanning the gap. Germline V lookup: CDR1 SNHLY, CDR2 FYNNEI. The CDR3 bases are TGTGCCAGCAGTGTTTTCGGGAACGCGCCCTACGAGCAGTACTTC. Protein: CASSVFGNAPYEQYF.

The genes are TRBV20-1 and TRBJ2-7, with D possibly being TRBD2 (6 bases). Between the trimmed V and J ends, which lost 0 bases and 3 bases, there was a span of 15 bases. Germline V lookup: CDR1 DFQATT, CDR2 SNEGSKA (reference sequence). This CDR3 comprises 15 residues. CDR3 sequence reads: CSARDTGLGGYEQYF. CDR3 bases: TGCAGTGCTAGAGATACGGGACTGGGAGGCTACGAGCAGTACTTC.

The chain uses TRBV12-3 or TRBV12-4 and TRBJ2-4; D gene uncertain. V was pared by 7 bases and J by 0 bases, with 13 bases between. The CDR3 is made up of 15 amino acids. The CDR3 loop is CASTWGSLAKNIQYF. The DNA for the CDR3 is TGTGCCAGCACGTGGGGATCACTAGCCAAAAACATTCAGTACTTC.

As for this clonotype: This is likely a read error, given that the CDR3 carries no conserved phenylalanine or tryptophan at its end. This chain connects TRBV7-9 to TRBJ1-1; D is ambiguous. Germline assignment: CDR1 SEHNR and CDR2 FQNEAQ (reference sequence). The CDR3 spans 13 residues. V was shortened by 7 bases and J by 3 bases, with 12 bases between the two germline ends. The CDR3 is CASTDDRDTEAFS. The DNA of the CDR3 is TGTGCCAGCACCGATGACCGCGACACTGAAGCTTTCTCT.

This chain connects TRBV4-3 to TRBJ2-7; 10 nucleotides match TRBD1. The CDR3 totals 15 residues. The V segment lost 3 bases and the J segment 6 bases; nucleotides outside the gene matches: 8. Germline assignment: CDR1 LGHNA and CDR2 YSLEER. CDR3 sequence reads: CASSHSGTGAPEQYF. In DNA form, the CDR3 reads TGCGCCAGCAGCCACTCCGGGACAGGGGCCCCCGAGCAGTACTTC.

The chain has TRBV20-1 and TRBJ1-1; no firm D call. The germline CDR1 and CDR2 sequences are DFQATT and SNEGSKA (reference sequence). The CDR3 has 16 amino acids. V shed 0 bases and J shed 4 bases, with 18 bases lying between them. CDR3 sequence reads: CSARDPRHSEVTEAFF. For the CDR3, the DNA is TGCAGTGCTAGAGATCCCAGGCATAGTGAGGTCACTGAAGCTTTCTTT.

The chain recombines TRBV27 with TRBJ2-7; D may match TRBD1 or TRBD2 (5 bases each). The CDR3 consists of 13 residues. The V gene's germline CDR1 is MNHEY and CDR2 SMNVEV (reference sequence). V was shortened by 4 bases and J by 4 bases, with 11 bases between the two germline ends. The CDR3, as DNA: TGTGCCAGCAGTTGGGGAGACAGTTACGAGCAGTACTTC. As protein: CASSWGDSYEQYF.

This sequence joins TRBV12-3 or TRBV12-4 and TRBJ2-1; D gene uncertain. Trimming shortened V by 5 bases and J by 0 bases, and 14 bases separated the two germline ends. There are 16 residues in the CDR3. The CDR3 coding sequence is TGTGCCAGCAGTCTATTAGCTGTTAGCTCCTACAATGAGCAGTTCTTC. This translates into CASSLLAVSSYNEQFF.

The chain employs TRBV28 and TRBJ1-1; no reliable D call. Germline CDR1 reads MDHEN; CDR2 reads SYDVKM. Between the trimmed V and J ends, which lost 8 bases and 1 base, there was a span of 14 bases. This CDR3 has 14 amino acids. The chain's CDR3 is CASGIRAQNTEAFF. In DNA, the CDR3 is TGTGCCAGCGGAATCCGGGCCCAGAACACTGAAGCTTTCTTT.

This chain connects TRBV10-2 to TRBJ2-5; TRBD2 matches 11 bases. With V trimmed by 4 bases and J by 4 bases, 8 bases remained unmatched. The CDR3 has 16 residues. CDR1 WSHSY and CDR2 SAAADI come from the germline V gene. CDR3 protein: CASSASSGRLRETQYF. In nucleotides, the CDR3 is TGCGCCAGCAGTGCGTCTAGCGGGAGGTTGCGAGAGACCCAGTACTTC.

The genes are TRBV14 and TRBJ1-1; the D gene is possibly TRBD1 (6 bases). Trimming shortened V by 3 bases and J by 10 bases, and 15 bases separated the two germline ends. Per germline, CDR1 SGHDN and CDR2 FVKESK. This CDR3 has 13 amino acids. In DNA form, the CDR3 reads TGTGCCAGCAGCCAGGGTACAGGGCGGTTAGCTTTCTTT. Its translation: CASSQGTGRLAFF. Supplemented by reference TRBV14 and TRBJ1-1, the full variable domain reads EAGVTQFPSHSVIEKGQTVTLRCDPISGHDNLYWYRRVMGKEIKFLLHFVKESKQDESGMPNNRFLAERTGGTYSTLKVQPAELEDSGVYFCASSQGTGRLAFFGQGTRLTVV.

The table lists this clonotype with many counts. The chain is built from TRBV2 and TRBJ2-1; D is possibly TRBD1 (5 bases). The length of the CDR3 is 13 residues. Germline-derived CDR1 and CDR2 are SNHLY and FYNNEI. V was cut by 4 bases and J by 3 bases, with 7 bases left in between. The CDR3: CASSATDYNEQFF. The CDR3 DNA sequence: TGTGCCAGCAGTGCGACAGACTACAATGAGCAGTTCTTC.

The chain couples TRBV6-2 or TRBV6-3 to TRBJ1-1; 9 bases fit TRBD1. J lost 7 bases, V lost 8 bases, and 5 bases had no gene match. The germline V gene has CDR1 MNHEY and CDR2 SVGEGT. The CDR3 spans 12 residues. CDR3: CASGTGFSEAFF. In DNA form, the CDR3 reads TGTGCCAGCGGGACAGGGTTTAGTGAAGCTTTCTTT.

This clonotype appeared a few times. Germline is not matched at one junction end, which may reflect a read error. The CDR3 DNA reads as TGTGCCAGCAGTTTGGCTAGCGGGGGGAATAATTTT. Amino acids: CASSLASGGNNF. The rearrangement links TRBV28 to TRBJ2-3; the match to TRBD2 covers 11 bases. The germline gives CDR1 MDHEN, CDR2 SYDVKM. This CDR3 has 12 amino acids.

This clonotype was detected only a few times. This rearrangement joins TRBV7-3 to TRBJ2-7; the D call may be TRBD1 or TRBD2 (6 bases each). The germline V gene has CDR1 SGHTA and CDR2 FQGTGA. V lost 5 bases and J lost 1, with 18 bases in between. The CDR3 is 16 amino acids. The CDR3 sequence: CASSLGGGGGSYEQYF. The CDR3 DNA reads as TGTGCCAGCAGCCTAGGAGGAGGGGGAGGTTCCTACGAGCAGTACTTC.

CDR3 DNA: TGTGCCAGCAGCCCGGAGGTAGGGGGCGGGACCCAGTACTTC. Its protein product is CASSPEVGGGTQYF. The chain combines TRBV7-6 with TRBJ2-5; TRBD1 matches at 7 bases. This CDR3 is built from 14 residues. V shed 5 bases and J 7 bases; nucleotides not matched to a gene: 10. Germline loops: CDR1 SGHVS, CDR2 FNYEAQ.

The rearrangement uses TRBV27 and TRBJ2-1, with 14 nucleotides matching TRBD2. Germline assignment: CDR1 MNHEY and CDR2 SMNVEV (reference sequence). The CDR3 runs 15 residues. The V segment lost 2 bases and the J segment 8 bases; nucleotides outside the gene matches: 2. CDR3 region: CASSLGTSGGDEQFF. The CDR3 nucleotides read TGTGCCAGCAGTTTAGGGACTAGCGGGGGAGATGAGCAGTTCTTC.